The T cell receptor beta chain described here comes from a study of vaccination effects on CD4 cells after COVID-19. With the ViraFEST assay, the study expanded antigen-specific CD4+ T cells using viral peptide pools, then sequenced them. Following a roughly ten-day culture, CD4+ T cells were purified. People in the vaccine group had not been infected with SARS-CoV-2 before, and their nucleocapsid antibodies were negative. With roughly 9.1 ug/ml peptides and about 9.2 IU/ml IL-2, approximately 2.2 million PBMC per well were cultured. The authors replaced half the medium with IL-2 medium on days 3 and 7. The CDR3 consists of 18 residues. With V trimmed by 1 base and J by 9 bases, 17 bases remained unmatched. Germline V gene sequence: CDR1 MNHNS, CDR2 SASEGT. Concerning this clone: Its antigen is not known.

The assay was immunoSEQ multiplex PCR, and TCRdb's table has in-frame clones only and misses some. This table has approximately 74,000 clones, roughly 79% appearing once. The specimen comprised CD4+ T cells from PBMCs cultured with HCoV-NL63 spike peptides, sampled before COVID-19 vaccination. The V call is TRBV6-1, the J call TRBJ2-1; TRBD1 matches 8 bases. The receptor's source is a human donor who received a COVID-19 vaccine. DNA for the CDR3: TGTGCCAGCAGTGAAGAAGCTGGGACAGGCTCCCCCTTAACTGAGCAGTTCTTC. Translation: CASSEEAGTGSPLTEQFF.